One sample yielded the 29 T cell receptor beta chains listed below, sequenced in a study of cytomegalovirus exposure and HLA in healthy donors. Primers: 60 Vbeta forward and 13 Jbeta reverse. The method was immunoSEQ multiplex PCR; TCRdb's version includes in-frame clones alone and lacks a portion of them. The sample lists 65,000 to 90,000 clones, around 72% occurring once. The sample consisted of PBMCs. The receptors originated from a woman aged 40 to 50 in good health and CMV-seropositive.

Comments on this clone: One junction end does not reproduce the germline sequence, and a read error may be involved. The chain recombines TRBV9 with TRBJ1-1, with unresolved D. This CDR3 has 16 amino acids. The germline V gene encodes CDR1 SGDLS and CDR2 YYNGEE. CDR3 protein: CASSGRAGGWNAEAFF. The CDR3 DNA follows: TGTGCCAGCAGTGGGAGGGCCGGAGGTTGGAACGCTGAAGCTTTCTTT.

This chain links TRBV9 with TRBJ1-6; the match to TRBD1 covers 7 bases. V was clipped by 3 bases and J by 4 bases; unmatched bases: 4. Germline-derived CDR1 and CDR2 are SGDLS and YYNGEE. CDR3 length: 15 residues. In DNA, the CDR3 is TGTGCCAGCAGCGGCGGACAGGCTTATAATTCACCCCTCCACTTT. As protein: CASSGGQAYNSPLHF.

CDR3 residues: CASSSRQVRGGTGNTIYF. CDR3 bases: TGTGCCAGCAGTTCCCGACAGGTCCGCGGGGGAACTGGAAACACCATATATTTT. V gene TRBV27 combines with J gene TRBJ1-3, with a weak D call TRBD1 (6 bases). Germline V gene data show CDR1 as MNHEY and CDR2 as SMNVEV (reference sequence). The CDR3 consists of 18 residues. Between the trimmed V and J ends, which lost 4 bases and 2 bases, there was a span of 21 bases.

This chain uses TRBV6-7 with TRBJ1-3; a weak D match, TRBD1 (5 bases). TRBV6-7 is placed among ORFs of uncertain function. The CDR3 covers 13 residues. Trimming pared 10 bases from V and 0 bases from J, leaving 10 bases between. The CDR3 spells CATTGPSGNTIYF. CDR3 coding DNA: TGTGCCACCACAGGTCCCTCTGGAAACACCATATATTTT.

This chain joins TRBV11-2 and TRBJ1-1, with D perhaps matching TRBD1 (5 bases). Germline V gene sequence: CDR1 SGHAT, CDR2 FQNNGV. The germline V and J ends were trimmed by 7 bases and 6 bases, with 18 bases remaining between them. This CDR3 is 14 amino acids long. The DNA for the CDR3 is TGTGCCAGCAAGTCTAACGCAGACAGCTCTGAAGCTTTCTTT. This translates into CASKSNADSSEAFF.

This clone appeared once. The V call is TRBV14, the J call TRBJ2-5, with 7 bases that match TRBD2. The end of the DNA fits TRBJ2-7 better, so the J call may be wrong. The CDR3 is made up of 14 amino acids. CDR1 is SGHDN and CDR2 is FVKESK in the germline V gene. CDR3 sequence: CASSPWDYSYEQYF. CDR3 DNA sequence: TGTGCCAGCAGCCCCTGGGACTACTCCTACGAGCAGTACTTC.

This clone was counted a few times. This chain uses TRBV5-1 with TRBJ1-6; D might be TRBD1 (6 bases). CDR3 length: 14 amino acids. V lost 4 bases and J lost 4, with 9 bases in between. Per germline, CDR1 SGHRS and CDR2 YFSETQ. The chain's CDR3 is CASSVDRYNSPLHF. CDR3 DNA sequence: TGCGCCAGCAGCGTAGACAGGTATAATTCACCCCTCCACTTT.

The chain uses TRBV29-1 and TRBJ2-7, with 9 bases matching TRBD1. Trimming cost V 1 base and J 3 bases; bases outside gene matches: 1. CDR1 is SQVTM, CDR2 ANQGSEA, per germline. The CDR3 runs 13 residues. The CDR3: CSVEAGQGYEQYF. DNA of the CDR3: TGCAGCGTTGAAGCGGGACAGGGCTACGAGCAGTACTTC.

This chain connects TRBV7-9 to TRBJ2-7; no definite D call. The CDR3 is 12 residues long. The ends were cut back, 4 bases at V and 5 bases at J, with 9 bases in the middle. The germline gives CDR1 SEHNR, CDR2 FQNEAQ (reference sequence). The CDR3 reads CASSSQVDEQYF. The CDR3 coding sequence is TGTGCCAGCAGCTCTCAGGTGGACGAGCAGTACTTC. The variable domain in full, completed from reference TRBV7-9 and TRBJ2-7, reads DTGVSQNPRHKITKRGQNVTFRCDPISEHNRLYWYRQTLGQGPEFLTYFQNEAQLEKSRLLSDRFSAERPKGSFSTLEIQRTEQGDSAMYLCASSSQVDEQYFGPGTRLTVT.

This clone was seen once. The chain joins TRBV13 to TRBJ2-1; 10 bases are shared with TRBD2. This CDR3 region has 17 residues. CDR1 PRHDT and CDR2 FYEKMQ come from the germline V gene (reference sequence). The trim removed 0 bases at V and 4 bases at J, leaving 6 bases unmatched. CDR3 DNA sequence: TGTGCCAGCAGCTTAGGTCCCGGGACTAGCGAGTACAATGAGCAGTTCTTC. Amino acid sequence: CASSLGPGTSEYNEQFF.

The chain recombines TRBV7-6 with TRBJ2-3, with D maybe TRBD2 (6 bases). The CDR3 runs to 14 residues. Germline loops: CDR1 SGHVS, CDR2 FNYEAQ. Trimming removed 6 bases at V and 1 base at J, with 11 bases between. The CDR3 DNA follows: TGTGCCAGCAGGGCCATAGCGGGCACAGATACGCAGTATTTT. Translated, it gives CASRAIAGTDTQYF.

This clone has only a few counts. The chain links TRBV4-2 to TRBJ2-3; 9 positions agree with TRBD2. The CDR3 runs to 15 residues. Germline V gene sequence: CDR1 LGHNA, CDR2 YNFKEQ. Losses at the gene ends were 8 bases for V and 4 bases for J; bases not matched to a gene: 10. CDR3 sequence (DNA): TGTGCCAGCTCCTTCCGCGGGGGGGCGGCAGATACGCAGTATTTT. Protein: CASSFRGGAADTQYF.

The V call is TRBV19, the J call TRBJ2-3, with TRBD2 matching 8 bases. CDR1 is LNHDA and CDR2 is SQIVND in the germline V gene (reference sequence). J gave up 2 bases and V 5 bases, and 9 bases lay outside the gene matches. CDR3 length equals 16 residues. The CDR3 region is CASSPKLAAITDTQYF. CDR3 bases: TGTGCCAGTAGTCCGAAACTAGCGGCGATCACAGATACGCAGTATTTT. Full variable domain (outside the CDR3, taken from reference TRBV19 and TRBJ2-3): DGGITQSPKYLFRKEGQNVTLSCEQNLNHDAMYWYRQDPGQGLRLIYYSQIVNDFQKGDIAEGYSVSREKKESFPLTVTSAQKNPTAFYLCASSPKLAAITDTQYFGPGTRLTVL.

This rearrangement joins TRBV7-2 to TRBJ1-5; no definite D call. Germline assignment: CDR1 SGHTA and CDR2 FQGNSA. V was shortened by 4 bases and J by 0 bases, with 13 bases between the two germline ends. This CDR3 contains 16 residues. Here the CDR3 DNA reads TGTGCCAGCAGCTACGGCGGTCTATATAGCAATCAGCCCCAGCATTTT. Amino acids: CASSYGGLYSNQPQHF.

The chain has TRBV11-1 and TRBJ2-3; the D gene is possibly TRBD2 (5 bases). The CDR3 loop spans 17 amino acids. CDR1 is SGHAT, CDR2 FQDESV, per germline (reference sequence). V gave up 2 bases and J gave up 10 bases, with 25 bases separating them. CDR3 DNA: TGTGCCAGCAGCTTAAGCCCTCCTAGCACAGATACGGCCCCGCAGTATTTT. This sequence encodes CASSLSPPSTDTAPQYF.

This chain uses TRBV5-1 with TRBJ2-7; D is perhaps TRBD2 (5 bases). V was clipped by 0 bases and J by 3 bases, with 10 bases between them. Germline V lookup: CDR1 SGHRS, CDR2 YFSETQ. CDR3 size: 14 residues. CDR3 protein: CASSLVVEGYEQYF. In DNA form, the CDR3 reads TGCGCCAGCAGCTTGGTGGTTGAGGGCTACGAGCAGTACTTC.

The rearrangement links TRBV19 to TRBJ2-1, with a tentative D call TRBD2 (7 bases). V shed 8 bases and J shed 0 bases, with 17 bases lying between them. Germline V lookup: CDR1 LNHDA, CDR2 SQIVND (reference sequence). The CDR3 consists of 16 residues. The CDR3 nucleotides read TGTGCCAGTGGACGGGGGGCCGGAAGCTCCTACAATGAGCAGTTCTTC. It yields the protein CASGRGAGSSYNEQFF.

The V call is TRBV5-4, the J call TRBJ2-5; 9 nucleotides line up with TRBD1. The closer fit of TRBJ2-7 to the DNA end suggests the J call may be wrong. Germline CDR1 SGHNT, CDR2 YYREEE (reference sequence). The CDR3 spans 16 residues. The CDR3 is CASSPPPGQGIYEQYF. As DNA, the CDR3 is TGTGCCAGCAGTCCTCCTCCGGGACAGGGAATCTACGAGCAGTACTTC.

The CDR3 region is CASSRDRTSGNTIYF. The CDR3 DNA reads as TGCGCCAGCAGCAGGGACAGGACCTCTGGAAACACCATATATTTT. This chain joins TRBV5-1 and TRBJ1-3; 8 bases are shared with TRBD1. Germline V gene sequence: CDR1 SGHRS, CDR2 YFSETQ. Trimming cost V 4 bases and J 0 bases; bases outside gene matches: 3. The CDR3 totals 15 residues.

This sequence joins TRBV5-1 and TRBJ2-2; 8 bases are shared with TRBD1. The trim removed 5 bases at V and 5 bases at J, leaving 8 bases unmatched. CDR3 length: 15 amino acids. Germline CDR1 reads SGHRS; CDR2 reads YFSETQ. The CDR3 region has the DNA TGCGCCAGCAGTCCAGGGGGCGCTAGGACCGGGGAGCTGTTTTTT. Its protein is CASSPGGARTGELFF.

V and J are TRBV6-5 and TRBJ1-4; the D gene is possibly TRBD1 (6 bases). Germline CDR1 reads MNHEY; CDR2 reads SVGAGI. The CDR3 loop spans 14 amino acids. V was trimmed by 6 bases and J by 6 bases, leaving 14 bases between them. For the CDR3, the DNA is TGTGCCAGCAGCCGACAGGATGTGGATGAAAAACTGTTTTTT. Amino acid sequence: CASSRQDVDEKLFF.

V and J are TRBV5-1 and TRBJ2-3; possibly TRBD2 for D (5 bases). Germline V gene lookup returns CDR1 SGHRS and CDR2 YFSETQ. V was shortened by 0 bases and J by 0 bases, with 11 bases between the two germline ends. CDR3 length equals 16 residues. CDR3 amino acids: CASSLELVFSTDTQYF. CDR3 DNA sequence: TGCGCCAGCAGCTTGGAACTAGTCTTTAGCACAGATACGCAGTATTTT.

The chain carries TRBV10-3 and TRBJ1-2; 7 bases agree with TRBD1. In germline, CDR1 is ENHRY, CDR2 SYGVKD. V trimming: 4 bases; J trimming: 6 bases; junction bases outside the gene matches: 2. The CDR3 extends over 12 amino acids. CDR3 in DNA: TGTGCCATCAGTGGAGACAGGGATGGCTACACCTTC. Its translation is CAISGDRDGYTF.

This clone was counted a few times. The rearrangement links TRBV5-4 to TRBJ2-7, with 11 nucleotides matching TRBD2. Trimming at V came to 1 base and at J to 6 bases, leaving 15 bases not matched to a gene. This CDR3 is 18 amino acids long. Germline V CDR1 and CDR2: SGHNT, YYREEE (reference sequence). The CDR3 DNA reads TGTGCCAGCAGCTTGCCGGCCCTCGCACTAGCGGGGGAGGGCGAGCAGTACTTC. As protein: CASSLPALALAGEGEQYF.

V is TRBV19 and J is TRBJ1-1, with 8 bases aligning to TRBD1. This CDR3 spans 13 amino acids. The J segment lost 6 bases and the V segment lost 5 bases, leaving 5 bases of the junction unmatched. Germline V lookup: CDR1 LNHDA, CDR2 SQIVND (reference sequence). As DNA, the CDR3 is TGTGCCAGTAGTCTCGGCAGGGGGCCTGAAGCTTTCTTT. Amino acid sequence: CASSLGRGPEAFF.

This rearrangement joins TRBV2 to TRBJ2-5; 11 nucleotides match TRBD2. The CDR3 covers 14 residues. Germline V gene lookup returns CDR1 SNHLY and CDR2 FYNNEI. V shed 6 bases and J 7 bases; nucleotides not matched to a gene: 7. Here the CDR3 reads CASRDSGGAGTQYF. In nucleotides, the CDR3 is TGTGCCAGCAGAGATAGCGGGGGGGCCGGGACCCAGTACTTC.

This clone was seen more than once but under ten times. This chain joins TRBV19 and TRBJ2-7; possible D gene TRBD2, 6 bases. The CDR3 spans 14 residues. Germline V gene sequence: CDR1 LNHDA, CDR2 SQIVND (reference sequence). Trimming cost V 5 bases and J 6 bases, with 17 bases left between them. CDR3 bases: TGTGCCAGTAGTCGTACGGGACTCATTGGCGAGCAGTACTTC. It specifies CASSRTGLIGEQYF.

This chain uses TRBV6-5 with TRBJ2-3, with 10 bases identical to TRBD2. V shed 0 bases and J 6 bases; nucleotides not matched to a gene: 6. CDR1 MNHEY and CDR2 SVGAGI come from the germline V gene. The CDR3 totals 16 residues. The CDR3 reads CASSYSIAGGSDTQYF. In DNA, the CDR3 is TGTGCCAGCAGTTACTCAATAGCGGGGGGATCTGATACGCAGTATTTT.

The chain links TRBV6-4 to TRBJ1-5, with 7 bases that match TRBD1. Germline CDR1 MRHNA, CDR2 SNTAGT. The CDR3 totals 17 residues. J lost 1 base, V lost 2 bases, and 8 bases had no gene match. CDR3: CASSDVVEQGSNQPQHF. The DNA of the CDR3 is TGTGCCAGCAGTGACGTTGTGGAACAGGGGAGCAATCAGCCCCAGCATTTT.